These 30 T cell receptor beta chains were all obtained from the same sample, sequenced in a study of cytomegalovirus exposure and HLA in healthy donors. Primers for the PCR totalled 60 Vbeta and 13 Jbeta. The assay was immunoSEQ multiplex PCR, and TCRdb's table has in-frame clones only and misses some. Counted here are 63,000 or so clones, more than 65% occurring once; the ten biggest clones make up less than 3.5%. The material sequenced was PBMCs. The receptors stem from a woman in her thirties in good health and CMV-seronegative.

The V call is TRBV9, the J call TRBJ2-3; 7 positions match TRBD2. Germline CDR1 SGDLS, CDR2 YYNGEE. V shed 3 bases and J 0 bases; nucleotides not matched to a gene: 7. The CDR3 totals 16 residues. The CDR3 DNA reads TGTGCCAGCAGCGCCCGCGGGAGTTTTAGCACAGATACGCAGTATTTT. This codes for CASSARGSFSTDTQYF.

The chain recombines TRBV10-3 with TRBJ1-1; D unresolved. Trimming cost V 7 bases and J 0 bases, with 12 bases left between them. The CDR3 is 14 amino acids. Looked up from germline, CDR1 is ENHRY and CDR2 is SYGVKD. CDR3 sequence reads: CAIKEGPLNTEAFF. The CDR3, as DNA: TGTGCCATCAAAGAGGGCCCTTTGAACACTGAAGCTTTCTTT.

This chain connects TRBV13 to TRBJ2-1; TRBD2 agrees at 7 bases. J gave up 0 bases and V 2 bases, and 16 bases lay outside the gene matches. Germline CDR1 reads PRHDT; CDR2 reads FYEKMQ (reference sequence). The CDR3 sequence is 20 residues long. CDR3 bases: TGTGCCAGCAGCTTATTAGGGAACGTCCTCGGGAGGCCCTCCTACAATGAGCAGTTCTTC. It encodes CASSLLGNVLGRPSYNEQFF.

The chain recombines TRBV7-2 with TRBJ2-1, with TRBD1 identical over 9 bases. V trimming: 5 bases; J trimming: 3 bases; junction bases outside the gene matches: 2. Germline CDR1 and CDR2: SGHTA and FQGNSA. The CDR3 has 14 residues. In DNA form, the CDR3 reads TGTGCCAGCAGCACGGACAGGGGCTACAATGAGCAGTTCTTC. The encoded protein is CASSTDRGYNEQFF.

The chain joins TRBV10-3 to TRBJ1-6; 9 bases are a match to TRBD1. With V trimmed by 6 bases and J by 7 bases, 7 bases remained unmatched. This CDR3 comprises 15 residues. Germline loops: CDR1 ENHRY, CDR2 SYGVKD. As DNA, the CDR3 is TGTGCCATCAGGTCCTCGGGACAGGGAAATTCACCCCTCCACTTT. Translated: CAIRSSGQGNSPLHF.

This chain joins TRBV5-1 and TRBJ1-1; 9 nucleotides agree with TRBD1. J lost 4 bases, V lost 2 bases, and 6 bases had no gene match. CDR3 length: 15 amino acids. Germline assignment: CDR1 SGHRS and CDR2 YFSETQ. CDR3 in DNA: TGCGCCAGCAGCTTAGGACAGGGGAGGGGCACTGAAGCTTTCTTT. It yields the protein CASSLGQGRGTEAFF.

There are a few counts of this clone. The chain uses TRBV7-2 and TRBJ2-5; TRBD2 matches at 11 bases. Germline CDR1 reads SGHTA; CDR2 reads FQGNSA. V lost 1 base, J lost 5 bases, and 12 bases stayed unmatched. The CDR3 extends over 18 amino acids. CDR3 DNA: TGTGCCAGCAGCTTAGTCTTGCTAGCGGGGGGCGGGGGGGAGACCCAGTACTTC. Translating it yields CASSLVLLAGGGGETQYF.

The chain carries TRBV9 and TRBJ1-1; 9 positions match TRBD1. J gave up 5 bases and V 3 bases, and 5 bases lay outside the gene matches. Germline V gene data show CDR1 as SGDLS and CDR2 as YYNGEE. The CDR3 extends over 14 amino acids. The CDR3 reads CASSAGQGKTEAFF. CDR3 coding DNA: TGTGCCAGCAGCGCCGGACAGGGGAAGACTGAAGCTTTCTTT.

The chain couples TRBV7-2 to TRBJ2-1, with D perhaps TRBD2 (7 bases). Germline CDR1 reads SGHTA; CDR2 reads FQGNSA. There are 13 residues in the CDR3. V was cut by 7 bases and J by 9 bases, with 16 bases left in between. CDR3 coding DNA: TGTGCCAGCACCCTGGGGGGGCGTTTTGAGCAGTTCTTC. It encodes CASTLGGRFEQFF.

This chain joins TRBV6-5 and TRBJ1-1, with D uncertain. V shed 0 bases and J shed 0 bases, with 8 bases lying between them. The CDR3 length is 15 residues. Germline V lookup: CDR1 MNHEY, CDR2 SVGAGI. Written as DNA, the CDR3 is TGTGCCAGCAGTTACTCGAGCCTGATGAACACTGAAGCTTTCTTT. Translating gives CASSYSSLMNTEAFF.

The DNA of the CDR3 is TGTGCCATCTCGTGGGGGGGCGGGGGCCCCAATGAGCAGTTCTTC. Translated: CAISWGGGGPNEQFF. The rearrangement joins TRBV10-3 to TRBJ2-1, with D possibly matching TRBD2 (7 bases). The V end was cut by 8 bases, the J end by 6 bases, with 20 bases between. The CDR3 has 15 residues. Germline CDR1 reads ENHRY; CDR2 reads SYGVKD.

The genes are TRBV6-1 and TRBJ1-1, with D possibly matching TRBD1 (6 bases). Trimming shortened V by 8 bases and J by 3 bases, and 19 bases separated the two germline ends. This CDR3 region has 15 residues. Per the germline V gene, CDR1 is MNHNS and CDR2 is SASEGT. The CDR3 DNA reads TGTGCCAGCGTTCAGGGGAAGGTGCGGGACACTGAAGCTTTCTTT. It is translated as CASVQGKVRDTEAFF.

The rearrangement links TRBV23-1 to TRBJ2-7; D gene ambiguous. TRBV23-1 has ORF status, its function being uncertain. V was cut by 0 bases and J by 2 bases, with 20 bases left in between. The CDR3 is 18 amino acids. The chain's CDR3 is CASSQSETPYLPPYEQYF. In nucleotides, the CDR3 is TGCGCCAGCAGTCAATCGGAGACCCCTTATCTCCCCCCCTACGAGCAGTACTTC.

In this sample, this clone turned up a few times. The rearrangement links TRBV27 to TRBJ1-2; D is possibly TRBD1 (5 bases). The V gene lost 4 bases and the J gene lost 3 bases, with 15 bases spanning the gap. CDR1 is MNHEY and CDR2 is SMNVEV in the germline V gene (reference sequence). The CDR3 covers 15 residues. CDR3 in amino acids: CASSSLVRGDYGYTF. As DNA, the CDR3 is TGTGCCAGCAGTTCCCTTGTAAGGGGTGACTATGGCTACACCTTC.

The CDR3 DNA reads TGTGCCAGCAGCCCAGGGGCGGATGAAAAACTGTTTTTT. The encoded protein is CASSPGADEKLFF. The V and J genes are TRBV7-9 and TRBJ1-4, with D perhaps TRBD1 (6 bases). The V end was cut by 5 bases, the J end by 6 bases, with 10 bases between. The CDR3 runs 13 residues. The germline gives CDR1 SEHNR, CDR2 FQNEAQ (reference sequence).

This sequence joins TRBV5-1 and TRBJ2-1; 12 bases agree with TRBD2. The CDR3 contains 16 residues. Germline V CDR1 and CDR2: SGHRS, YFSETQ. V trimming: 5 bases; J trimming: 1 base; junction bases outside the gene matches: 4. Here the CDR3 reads CASRLLAGGSYNEQFF. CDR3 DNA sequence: TGCGCCAGCAGGTTACTAGCGGGGGGTTCCTACAATGAGCAGTTCTTC. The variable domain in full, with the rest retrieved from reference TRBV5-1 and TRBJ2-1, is KAGVTQTPRYLIKTRGQQVTLSCSPISGHRSVSWYQQTPGQGLQFLFEYFSETQRNKGNFPGRFSGRQFSNSRSEMNVSTLELGDSALYLCASRLLAGGSYNEQFFGPGTRLTVL.

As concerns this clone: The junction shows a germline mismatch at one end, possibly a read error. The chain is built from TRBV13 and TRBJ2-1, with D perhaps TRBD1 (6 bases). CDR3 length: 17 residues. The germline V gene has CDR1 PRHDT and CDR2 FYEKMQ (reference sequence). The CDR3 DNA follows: TGTGCCAGCAGGTTAGAGGCCTTAGGGGGAGTTCAGAATGAGCAGTTCTTC. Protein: CASRLEALGGVQNEQFF.

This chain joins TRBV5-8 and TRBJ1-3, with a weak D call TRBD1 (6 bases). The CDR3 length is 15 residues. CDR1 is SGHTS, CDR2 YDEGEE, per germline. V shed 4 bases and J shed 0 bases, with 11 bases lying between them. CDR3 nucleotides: TGTGCCAGCAGCCCCCGGGACATCTCTGGAAACACCATATATTTT. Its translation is CASSPRDISGNTIYF. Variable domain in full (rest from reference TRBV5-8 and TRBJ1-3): EAGVTQSPTHLIKTRGQQATLRCSPISGHTSVYWYQQALGLGLQFLLWYDEGEERNRGNFPPRFSGRQFPNYSSELNVNALELEDSALYLCASSPRDISGNTIYFGEGSWLTVV.

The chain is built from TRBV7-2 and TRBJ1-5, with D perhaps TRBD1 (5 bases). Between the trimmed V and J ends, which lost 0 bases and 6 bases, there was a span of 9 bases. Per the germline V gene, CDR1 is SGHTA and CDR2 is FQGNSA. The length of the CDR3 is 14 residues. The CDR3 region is CASSLAQGTQPQHF. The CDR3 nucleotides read TGTGCCAGCAGCTTAGCGCAGGGAACTCAGCCCCAGCATTTT.

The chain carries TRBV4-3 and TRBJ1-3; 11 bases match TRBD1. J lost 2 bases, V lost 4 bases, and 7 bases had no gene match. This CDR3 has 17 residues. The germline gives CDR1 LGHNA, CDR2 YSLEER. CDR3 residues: CASSLLGQGATGNTIYF. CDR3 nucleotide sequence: TGCGCCAGCAGCCTACTCGGACAGGGGGCTACTGGAAACACCATATATTTT.

In nucleotides, the CDR3 is TGTGCCAGCTGGTCCCGGTATGGCTACACCTTC. Protein: CASWSRYGYTF. The chain carries TRBV2 and TRBJ1-2; D uncertain. The CDR3 spans 11 residues. V was trimmed by 8 bases and J by 5 bases, leaving 9 bases between them. Germline assignment: CDR1 SNHLY and CDR2 FYNNEI. The variable domain in full, with the rest retrieved from reference TRBV2 and TRBJ1-2, is EPEVTQTPSHQVTQMGQEVILRCVPISNHLYFYWYRQILGQKVEFLVSFYNNEISEKSEIFDDQFSVERPDGSNFTLKIRSTKLEDSAMYFCASWSRYGYTFGSGTRLTVV.

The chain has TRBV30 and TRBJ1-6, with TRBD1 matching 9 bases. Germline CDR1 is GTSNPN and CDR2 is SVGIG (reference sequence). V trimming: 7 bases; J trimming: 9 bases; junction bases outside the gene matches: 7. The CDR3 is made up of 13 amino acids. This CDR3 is CAFTGGMGSPLHF. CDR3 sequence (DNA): TGTGCCTTTACAGGGGGCATGGGTTCACCCCTCCACTTT.

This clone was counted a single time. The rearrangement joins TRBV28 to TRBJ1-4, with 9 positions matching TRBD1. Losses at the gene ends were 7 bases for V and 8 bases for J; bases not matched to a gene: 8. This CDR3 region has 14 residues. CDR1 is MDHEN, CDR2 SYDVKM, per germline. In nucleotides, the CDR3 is TGTGCCAGCAAATCCGGACAGGGGTGGGAAAAACTGTTTTTT. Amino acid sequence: CASKSGQGWEKLFF. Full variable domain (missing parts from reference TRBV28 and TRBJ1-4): DVKVTQSSRYLVKRTGEKVFLECVQDMDHENMFWYRQDPGLGLRLIYFSYDVKMKEKGDIPEGYSVSREKKERFSLILESASTNQTSMYLCASKSGQGWEKLFFGSGTQLSVL.

CDR3 nucleotide sequence: TGTGCCAGCTCACGGGGACAGGGGTACGAGCAGTACGTC. Its translation: CASSRGQGYEQYV. The chain recombines TRBV18 with TRBJ2-7; 10 bases map to TRBD1. The CDR3 runs 13 residues. Per the germline V gene, CDR1 is KGHSH and CDR2 is LQKENI. Trimming at V came to 4 bases and at J to 4 bases, leaving 1 base not matched to a gene.

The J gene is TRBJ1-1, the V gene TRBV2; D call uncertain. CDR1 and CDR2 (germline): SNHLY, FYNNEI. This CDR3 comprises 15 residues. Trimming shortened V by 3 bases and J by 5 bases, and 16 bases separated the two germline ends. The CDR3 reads CASSEGGPLVTEAFF. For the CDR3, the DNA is TGTGCCAGCAGTGAGGGCGGGCCTCTGGTTACTGAAGCTTTCTTT.

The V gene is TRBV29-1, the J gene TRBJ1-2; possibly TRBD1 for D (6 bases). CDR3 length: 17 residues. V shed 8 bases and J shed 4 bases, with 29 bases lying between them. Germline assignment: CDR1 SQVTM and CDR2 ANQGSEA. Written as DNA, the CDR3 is TGCAGCATACCGCAGGGCAGGGGTCCTCCTACTACCTATGGCTACACCTTC. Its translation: CSIPQGRGPPTTYGYTF. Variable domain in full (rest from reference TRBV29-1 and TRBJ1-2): SAVISQKPSRDICQRGTSLTIQCQVDSQVTMMFWYRQQPGQSLTLIATANQGSEATYESGFVIDKFPISRPNLTFSTLTVSNMSPEDSSIYLCSIPQGRGPPTTYGYTFGSGTRLTVV.

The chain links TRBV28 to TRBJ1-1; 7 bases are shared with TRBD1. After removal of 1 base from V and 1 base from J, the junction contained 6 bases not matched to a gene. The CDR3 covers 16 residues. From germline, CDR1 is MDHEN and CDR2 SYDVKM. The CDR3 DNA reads TGTGCCAGCAGTTTATATCGCGGGACAGAGAACACTGAAGCTTTCTTT. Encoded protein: CASSLYRGTENTEAFF.

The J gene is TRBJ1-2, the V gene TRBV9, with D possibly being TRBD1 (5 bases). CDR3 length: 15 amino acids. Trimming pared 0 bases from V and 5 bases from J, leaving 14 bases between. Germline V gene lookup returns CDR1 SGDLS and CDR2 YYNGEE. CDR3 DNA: TGTGCCAGCAGCGTAGATGGGGCCGCAGGGTATGGCTACACCTTC. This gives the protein CASSVDGAAGYGYTF.

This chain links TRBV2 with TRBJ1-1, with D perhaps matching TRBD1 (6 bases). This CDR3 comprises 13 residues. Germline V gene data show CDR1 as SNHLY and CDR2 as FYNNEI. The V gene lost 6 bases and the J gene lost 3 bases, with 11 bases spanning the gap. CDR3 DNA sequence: TGTGCCAGCAGCGGACAGACTTACACTGAAGCTTTCTTT. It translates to CASSGQTYTEAFF.

The CDR3 reads CASSLGSRGSYNEQFF. CDR3 DNA: TGTGCCAGCAGCTTGGGTTCTCGGGGGAGCTACAATGAGCAGTTCTTC. The gene calls are TRBV5-4 and TRBJ2-1; possible D gene TRBD2, 6 bases. Trimming removed 0 bases at V and 3 bases at J, with 13 bases between. Looked up from germline, CDR1 is SGHNT and CDR2 is YYREEE (reference sequence). The CDR3 is 16 amino acids.